This entry describes one T cell receptor (beta chain). The junction differs from germline at one of its ends, possibly a read error. The data originate from a study of blood T cells in healthy people across ages. The second PCR ran about 6 to 11 cycles with a sample-barcoded 5' primer and J-beta primers. TCRdb processed the 5' RACE reads anew with MiXCR; each CDR3 protein has one entry. The sample holds some 890,000 distinct CDR3 sequences; 25% to 35% are singletons and the top ten take 10%. This CDR3 is 12 amino acids long. CDR1 is MGHDK, CDR2 SYGVNS, per germline. In addition, the sample was reused for a study of T cells of mothers and their children.

What was sequenced was blood. The V and J genes are TRBV25-1 and TRBJ2-4; D is unclear. Gene TRBJ2-7 matches the end of the DNA better, so the J call may be wrong. This sequence originates from a woman between 40 and 55 years old in good health. CDR3 in DNA: TGTGTCAGCAGTGAAGCCTGGGACGAGCAGTACTTC. Protein product: CVSSEAWDEQYF.